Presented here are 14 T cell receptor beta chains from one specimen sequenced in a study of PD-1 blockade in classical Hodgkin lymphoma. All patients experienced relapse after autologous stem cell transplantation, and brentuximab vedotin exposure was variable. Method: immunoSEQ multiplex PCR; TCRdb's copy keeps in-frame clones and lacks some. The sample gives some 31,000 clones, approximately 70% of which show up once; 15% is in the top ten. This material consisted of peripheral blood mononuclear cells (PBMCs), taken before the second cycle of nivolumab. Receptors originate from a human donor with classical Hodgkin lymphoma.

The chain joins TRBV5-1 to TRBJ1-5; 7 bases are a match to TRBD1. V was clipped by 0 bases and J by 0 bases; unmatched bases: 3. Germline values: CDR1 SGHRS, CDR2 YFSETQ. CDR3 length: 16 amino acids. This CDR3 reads CASSLDGQASNQPQHF. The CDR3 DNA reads TGCGCCAGCAGCTTGGACGGACAGGCTAGCAATCAGCCCCAGCATTTT.

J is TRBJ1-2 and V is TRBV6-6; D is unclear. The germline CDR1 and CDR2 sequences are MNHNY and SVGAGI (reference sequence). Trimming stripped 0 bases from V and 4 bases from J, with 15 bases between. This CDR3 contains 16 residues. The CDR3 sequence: CASSYSKVGMTYGYTF. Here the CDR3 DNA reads TGTGCCAGCAGTTACTCGAAGGTGGGGATGACCTATGGCTACACCTTC.

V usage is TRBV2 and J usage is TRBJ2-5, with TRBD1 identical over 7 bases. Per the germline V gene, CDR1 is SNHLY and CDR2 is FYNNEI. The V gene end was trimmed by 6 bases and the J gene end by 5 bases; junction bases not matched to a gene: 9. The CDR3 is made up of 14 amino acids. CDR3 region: CASRDTGAGETQYF. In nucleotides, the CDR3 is TGTGCCAGCAGGGATACAGGGGCTGGGGAGACCCAGTACTTC.

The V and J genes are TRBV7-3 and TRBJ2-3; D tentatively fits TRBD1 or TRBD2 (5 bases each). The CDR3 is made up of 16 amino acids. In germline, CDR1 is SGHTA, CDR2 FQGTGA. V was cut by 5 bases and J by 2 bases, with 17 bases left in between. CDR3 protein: CASSIEGAGPTDTQYF. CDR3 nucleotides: TGTGCCAGCAGCATCGAAGGGGCGGGCCCCACAGATACGCAGTATTTT.

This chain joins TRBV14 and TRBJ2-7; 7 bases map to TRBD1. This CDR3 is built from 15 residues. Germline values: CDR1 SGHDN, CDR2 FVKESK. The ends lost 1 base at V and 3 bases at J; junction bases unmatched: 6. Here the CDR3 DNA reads TGTGCCAGCAGCCAAGTATACGGGACAGTCTACGAGCAGTACGTC. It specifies CASSQVYGTVYEQYV.

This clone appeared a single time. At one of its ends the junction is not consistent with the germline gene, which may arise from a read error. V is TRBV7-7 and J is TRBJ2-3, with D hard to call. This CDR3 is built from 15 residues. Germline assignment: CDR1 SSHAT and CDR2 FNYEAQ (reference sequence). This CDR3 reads CASSRSFSSTDTQYF. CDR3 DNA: TGTGCTAGCAGCCGCAGCTTTTCTAGCACAGATACGCAGTATTTT. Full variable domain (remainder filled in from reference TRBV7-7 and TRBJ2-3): GAGVSQSPRYKVTKRGQDVTLRCDPISSHATLYWYQQALGQGPEFLTYFNYEAQPDKSGLPSDRFSAERPEGSISTLTIQRTEQRDSAMYRCASSRSFSSTDTQYFGPGTRLTVL.

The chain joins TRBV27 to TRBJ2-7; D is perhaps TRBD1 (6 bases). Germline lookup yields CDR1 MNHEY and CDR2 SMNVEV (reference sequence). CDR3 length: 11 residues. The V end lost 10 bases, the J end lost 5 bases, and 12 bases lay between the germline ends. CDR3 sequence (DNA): TGTGCCACCCCCCCAGGGGACGAGCAGTACGTC. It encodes CATPPGDEQYV.

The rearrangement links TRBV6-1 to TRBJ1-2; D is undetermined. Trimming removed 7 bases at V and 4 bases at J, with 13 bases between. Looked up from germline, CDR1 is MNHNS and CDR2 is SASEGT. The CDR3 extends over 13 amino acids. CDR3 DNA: TGTGCCAGCACCAAACAGAGATTCTATGGCTACACCTTC. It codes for CASTKQRFYGYTF.

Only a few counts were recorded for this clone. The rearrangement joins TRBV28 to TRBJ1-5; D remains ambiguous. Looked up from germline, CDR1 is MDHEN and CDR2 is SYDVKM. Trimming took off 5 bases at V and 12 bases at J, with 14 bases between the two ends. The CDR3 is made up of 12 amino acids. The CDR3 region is CASSISRLRQHF. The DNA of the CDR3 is TGTGCCAGCAGTATCAGTAGGCTTCGCCAGCATTTT.

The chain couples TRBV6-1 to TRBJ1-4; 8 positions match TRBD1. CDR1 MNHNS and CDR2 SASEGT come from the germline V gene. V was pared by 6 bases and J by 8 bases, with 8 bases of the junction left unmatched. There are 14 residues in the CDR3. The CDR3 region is CASRDQGAGEKLFF. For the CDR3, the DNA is TGTGCCAGCAGAGACCAGGGGGCGGGAGAAAAACTGTTTTTT.

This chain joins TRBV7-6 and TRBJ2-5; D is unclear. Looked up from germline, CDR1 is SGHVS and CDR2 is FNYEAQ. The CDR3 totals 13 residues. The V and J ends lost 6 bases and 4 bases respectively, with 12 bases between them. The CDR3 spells CASSQGWSETQYF. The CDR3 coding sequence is TGTGCCAGCAGTCAAGGGTGGTCAGAGACCCAGTACTTC.

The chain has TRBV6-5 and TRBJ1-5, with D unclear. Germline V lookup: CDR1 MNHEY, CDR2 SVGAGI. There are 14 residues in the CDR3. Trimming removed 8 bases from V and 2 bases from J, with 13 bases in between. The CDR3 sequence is CASARRGGNQPQHF. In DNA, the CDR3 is TGTGCCAGCGCCAGACGAGGTGGCAATCAGCCCCAGCATTTT.

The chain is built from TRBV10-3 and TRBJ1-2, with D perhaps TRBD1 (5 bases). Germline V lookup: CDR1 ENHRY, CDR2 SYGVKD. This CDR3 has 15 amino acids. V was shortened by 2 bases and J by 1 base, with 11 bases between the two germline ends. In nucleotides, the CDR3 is TGTGCCATCAGTGAGGGCGACAGACTTAACTATGGCTACACCTTC. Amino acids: CAISEGDRLNYGYTF.

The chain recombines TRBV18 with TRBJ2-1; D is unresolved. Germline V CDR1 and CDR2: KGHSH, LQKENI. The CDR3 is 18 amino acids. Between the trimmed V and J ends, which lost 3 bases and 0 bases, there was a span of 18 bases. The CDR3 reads CASSPRAGSFPSYNEQFF. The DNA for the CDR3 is TGTGCCAGCTCACCTCGAGCCGGTAGTTTCCCCTCCTACAATGAGCAGTTCTTC.